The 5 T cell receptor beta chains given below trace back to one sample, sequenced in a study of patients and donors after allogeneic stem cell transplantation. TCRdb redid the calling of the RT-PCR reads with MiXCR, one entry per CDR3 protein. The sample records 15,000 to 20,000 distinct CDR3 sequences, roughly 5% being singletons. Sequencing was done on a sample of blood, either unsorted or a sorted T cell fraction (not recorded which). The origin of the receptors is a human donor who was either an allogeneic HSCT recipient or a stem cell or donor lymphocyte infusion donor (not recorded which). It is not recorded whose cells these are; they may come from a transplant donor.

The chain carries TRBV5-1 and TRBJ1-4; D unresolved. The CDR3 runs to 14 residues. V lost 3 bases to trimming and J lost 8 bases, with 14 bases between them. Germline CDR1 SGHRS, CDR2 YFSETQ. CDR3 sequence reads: CASSSPPHLEKLFF. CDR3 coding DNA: TGCGCCAGCAGCTCCCCGCCTCACCTGGAAAAACTGTTTTTT.

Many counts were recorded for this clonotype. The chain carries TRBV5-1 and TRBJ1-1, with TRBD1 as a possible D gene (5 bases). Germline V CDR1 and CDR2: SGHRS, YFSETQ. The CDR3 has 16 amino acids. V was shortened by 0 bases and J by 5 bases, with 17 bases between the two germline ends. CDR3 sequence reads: CASSLALTAGRTEAFF. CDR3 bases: TGCGCCAGCAGCTTGGCCCTGACAGCCGGTAGAACTGAAGCTTTCTTT. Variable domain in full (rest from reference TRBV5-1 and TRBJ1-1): KAGVTQTPRYLIKTRGQQVTLSCSPISGHRSVSWYQQTPGQGLQFLFEYFSETQRNKGNFPGRFSGRQFSNSRSEMNVSTLELGDSALYLCASSLALTAGRTEAFFGQGTRLTVV.

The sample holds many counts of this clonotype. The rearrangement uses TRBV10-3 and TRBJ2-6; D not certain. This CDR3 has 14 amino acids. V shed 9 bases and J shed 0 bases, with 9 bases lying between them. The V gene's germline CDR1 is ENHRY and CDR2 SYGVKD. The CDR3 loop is CAIKGDSGANVLTF. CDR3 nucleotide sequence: TGTGCCATAAAAGGAGACTCTGGGGCCAACGTCCTGACTTTC.

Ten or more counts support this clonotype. DNA for the CDR3: TGTGCCAGCAGCTTAGCGGGGGGAGCTGGAAACACCATATATTTT. Its translation: CASSLAGGAGNTIYF. V usage is TRBV7-9 and J usage is TRBJ1-3; possible D gene TRBD1, 5 bases. CDR1 is SEHNR, CDR2 FQNEAQ, per germline (reference sequence). The V and J ends lost 0 bases and 2 bases respectively, with 8 bases between them. The CDR3 totals 15 residues.

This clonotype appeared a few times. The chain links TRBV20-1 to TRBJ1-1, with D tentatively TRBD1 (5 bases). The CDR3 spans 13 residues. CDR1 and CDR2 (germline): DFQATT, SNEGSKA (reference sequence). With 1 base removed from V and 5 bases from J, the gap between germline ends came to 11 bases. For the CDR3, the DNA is TGCAGTGCTAGAGTCGGGGGGAGGACTGAAGCTTTCTTT. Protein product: CSARVGGRTEAFF.